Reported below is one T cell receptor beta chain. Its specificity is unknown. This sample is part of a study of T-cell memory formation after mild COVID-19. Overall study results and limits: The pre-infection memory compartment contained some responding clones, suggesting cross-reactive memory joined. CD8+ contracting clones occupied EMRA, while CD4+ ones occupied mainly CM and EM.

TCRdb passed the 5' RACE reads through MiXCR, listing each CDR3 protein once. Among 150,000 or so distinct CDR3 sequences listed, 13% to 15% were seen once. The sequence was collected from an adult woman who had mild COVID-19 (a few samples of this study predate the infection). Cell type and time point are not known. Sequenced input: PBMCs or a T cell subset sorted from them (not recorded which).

CDR3 sequence: CSARRDLDYGYTF. The CDR3 DNA reads as TGCAGTGCTAGGAGGGATCTTGACTATGGCTACACCTTC. The chain uses TRBV20-1 and TRBJ1-2, with unresolved D. The germline V and J ends were trimmed by 3 bases and 3 bases, with 11 bases remaining between them. The CDR3 runs to 13 residues. CDR1 is DFQATT, CDR2 SNEGSKA, per germline (reference sequence).